The 15 T cell receptor beta chains below all came from one sample that was sequenced in a study of cytomegalovirus exposure and HLA in healthy donors. This PCR relied on a set of 60 Vbeta primers and 13 Jbeta primers. Sequenced by immunoSEQ multiplex PCR; TCRdb stores in-frame clones only, minus some. The sample lists some 80,000 clones, under 80% occurring once. Sequenced material: PBMCs. These receptors were obtained from a man between 18 and 29 years old in good health and CMV-seropositive.

The genes are TRBV5-1 and TRBJ2-1; 15 bases fit TRBD2. Per the germline V gene, CDR1 is SGHRS and CDR2 is YFSETQ. The CDR3 has 14 amino acids. V dropped 6 bases and J dropped 7; count of bases not matched to a gene: 2. In DNA, the CDR3 is TGCGCCAGCACCGGGACTAGCGGGAGGAATGAGCAGTTCTTC. The encoded protein is CASTGTSGRNEQFF.

The V call is TRBV6-1, the J call TRBJ2-5; the match to TRBD1 covers 11 bases. The germline gives CDR1 MNHNS, CDR2 SASEGT. V lost 6 bases and J lost 11; bases outside the gene matches: 11. The CDR3 contains 14 residues. Written as DNA, the CDR3 is TGTGCCAGCAGCCCGGGACAGGGGGTTGGAGAGCAGTACTTC. Translating gives CASSPGQGVGEQYF.

This chain links TRBV29-1 with TRBJ2-5, with 8 bases matching TRBD2. CDR1 SQVTM and CDR2 ANQGSEA come from the germline V gene. CDR3 length: 15 residues. The ends lost 0 bases at V and 2 bases at J; junction bases unmatched: 5. The CDR3 spells CSVEDWREDQETQYF. The CDR3, as DNA: TGCAGCGTTGAAGACTGGCGGGAGGATCAAGAGACCCAGTACTTC.

V and J are TRBV6-6 and TRBJ2-1; D is possibly TRBD2 (7 bases). Per germline, CDR1 MNHNY and CDR2 SVGAGI (reference sequence). The CDR3 runs to 13 residues. Trimming stripped 6 bases from V and 10 bases from J, with 16 bases between. CDR3 amino acids: CASRRGGTGEQFF. The CDR3 DNA sequence: TGTGCCAGCAGGAGGGGGGGGACGGGCGAGCAGTTCTTC.

The chain combines TRBV11-3 with TRBJ2-2; D perhaps matches TRBD2 (5 bases). Per germline, CDR1 SGHNT and CDR2 YENEEA. V gave up 1 base and J gave up 8 bases, with 8 bases separating them. There are 13 residues in the CDR3. In DNA form, the CDR3 reads TGTGCCAGCAGCTTAGCGAGAGGGGGGGAGCTGTTTTTT. Translation: CASSLARGGELFF.

This chain uses TRBV5-1 with TRBJ2-1; TRBD2 matches at 11 bases. V gave up 4 bases and J gave up 2 bases; unmatched junction bases: 8. Germline V gene sequence: CDR1 SGHRS, CDR2 YFSETQ. The CDR3 spans 17 residues. The DNA for the CDR3 is TGCGCCAGCAGCCTCGCTTTAGCGGGAGGGGCCTACAATGAGCAGTTCTTC. Translated, it gives CASSLALAGGAYNEQFF.

This sequence joins TRBV5-4 and TRBJ1-1, with D maybe TRBD1 (6 bases). Trimming took 5 bases from V and 7 from J, leaving 12 bases between them. Germline CDR1 and CDR2: SGHNT and YYREEE (reference sequence). The CDR3 totals 12 residues. For the CDR3, the DNA is TGTGCCAGCAGTCTGGGGGCAGGTGAAGCTTTCTTT. This gives the protein CASSLGAGEAFF.

The rearrangement links TRBV6-1 to TRBJ1-1; D call uncertain. CDR1 and CDR2 (germline): MNHNS, SASEGT. Deletions cut 8 bases from V and 2 bases from J, with 15 bases between. This CDR3 has 14 residues. In nucleotides, the CDR3 is TGTGCCAGCCTCCTGGCCCATATAAACACTGAAGCTTTCTTT. It encodes CASLLAHINTEAFF.

The CDR3 is CASNAVRENTEAFF. In nucleotides, the CDR3 is TGTGCCAGCAACGCAGTCCGGGAGAACACTGAAGCTTTCTTT. V and J are TRBV27 and TRBJ1-1; no reliable D call. Germline CDR1 reads MNHEY; CDR2 reads SMNVEV (reference sequence). V shed 7 bases and J shed 1 base, with 13 bases lying between them. The CDR3 runs 14 residues.

This clone was counted a few times. V is TRBV5-4 and J is TRBJ2-7; tentative D call: TRBD2 (5 bases). The V and J ends lost 5 bases and 0 bases respectively, with 9 bases between them. The CDR3 is 13 residues long. The germline V gene has CDR1 SGHNT and CDR2 YYREEE (reference sequence). The CDR3 spells CASRGSLSYEQYF. The CDR3 DNA reads as TGTGCCAGCAGGGGGAGCCTCTCCTACGAGCAGTACTTC.

The chain joins TRBV6-5 to TRBJ2-5, with 8 bases matching TRBD2. V gave up 6 bases and J gave up 7 bases; unmatched junction bases: 10. In germline, CDR1 is MNHEY, CDR2 SVGAGI. The length of the CDR3 is 14 residues. The CDR3 here is CASSQLAEIATQYF. As DNA, the CDR3 is TGTGCCAGCAGCCAACTAGCGGAGATAGCGACCCAGTACTTC.

The rearrangement uses TRBV2 and TRBJ2-7; 7 bases match TRBD1. The J segment lost 0 bases and the V segment lost 7 bases, leaving 6 bases of the junction unmatched. CDR1 and CDR2 from the germline V gene are SNHLY and FYNNEI. This CDR3 is built from 14 residues. The CDR3 coding sequence is TGTGCCAGCAAGGGGGCTCTCCTCTCCTACGAGCAGTACTTC. Amino acids: CASKGALLSYEQYF.

The CDR3 DNA follows: TGTGCCAGCAGTCTTAGACAGGCAAATCAGCCCCAGCATTTT. Its translation: CASSLRQANQPQHF. The genes are TRBV27 and TRBJ1-5; TRBD1 is a possible D gene (6 bases). The CDR3 spans 14 residues. Germline-derived CDR1 and CDR2 are MNHEY and SMNVEV (reference sequence). V lost 5 bases to trimming and J lost 4 bases, with 12 bases between them.

CDR3 residues: CASSQDSPFYGYTF. CDR3 DNA: TGCGCCAGCAGCCAAGATAGCCCTTTCTATGGCTACACCTTC. The chain carries TRBV4-1 and TRBJ1-2; no reliable D call. Germline V CDR1 and CDR2: MGHRA, YSYEKL. V was shortened by 0 bases and J by 4 bases, with 9 bases between the two germline ends. This CDR3 spans 14 amino acids.

This clone was seen once. V and J are TRBV20-1 and TRBJ2-7; D possibly corresponds to TRBD1 (6 bases). The CDR3 runs to 11 residues. V dropped 3 bases and J dropped 5 bases, with 8 bases sitting between them. From germline, CDR1 is DFQATT and CDR2 SNEGSKA (reference sequence). The CDR3 loop reads CSASRQDEQYF. The CDR3 coding sequence is TGCAGTGCTAGTCGACAGGACGAGCAGTACTTC.